This T cell receptor beta chain was sequenced in a study of OX40 agonist ivuxolimab in advanced cancers. Study context: Patients received intravenous ivuxolimab every 2 weeks at 0.01 to 10 mg/kg. Antecedent anti-PD-1, anti-PD-L1 or anti-CTLA-4 therapy was permissible, with roughly 40% having received some.

The table came from immunoSEQ multiplex PCR; TCRdb's copy has only in-frame clones and leaves some out. The data show about 50,000 clones, around nine tenths seen once. Notes on this clone: The target antigen is unknown.

Study-level points and caveats: Clonal expansion among partial responders at 0.1-3.0 mg/kg ranked near the lowest. Compared with CD4+, CD8+ T cells on average had more expanded clones.

The receptor comes from an adult with an advanced solid tumor such as melanoma, head and neck, liver or kidney cancer. The specimen was CD4+ or CD8+ T cells sorted from blood, collected in a trial of the OX40 agonist ivuxolimab.

DNA for the CDR3: TGTGCCAGCAGCTTAGCTTACAATGAGCAGTTCTTC. Its protein product is CASSLAYNEQFF. The rearrangement links TRBV11-2 to TRBJ2-1; D is unresolved. V was cut by 1 base and J by 4 bases, with 2 bases left in between. Germline CDR1 reads SGHAT; CDR2 reads FQNNGV. The CDR3 has 12 amino acids.